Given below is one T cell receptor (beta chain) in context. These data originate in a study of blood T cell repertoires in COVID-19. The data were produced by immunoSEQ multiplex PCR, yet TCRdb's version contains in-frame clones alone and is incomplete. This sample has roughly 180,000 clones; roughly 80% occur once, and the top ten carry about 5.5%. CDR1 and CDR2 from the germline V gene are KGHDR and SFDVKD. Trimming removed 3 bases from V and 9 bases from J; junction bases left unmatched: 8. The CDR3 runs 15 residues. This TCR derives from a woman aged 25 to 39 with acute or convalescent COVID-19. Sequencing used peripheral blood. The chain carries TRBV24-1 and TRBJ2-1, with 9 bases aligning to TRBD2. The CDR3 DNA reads TGTGCCACCAGTGATGCGGGACTAGCTTCGCGTGAGCAGTTCTTC. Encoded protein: CATSDAGLASREQFF.